These 14 T cell receptor beta chains share one sample of origin, sequenced in a study of technical replicates of blood from a few donors. TCRdb keeps only in-frame clones here, not all; method: immunoSEQ multiplex PCR. The table includes 80,000 to 95,000 clones, about 94% detected once. Sequencing was carried out using T cells isolated from PBMCs. Source of these receptors: a human donor in good health.

The rearrangement joins TRBV5-1 to TRBJ1-5; 7 bases are a match to TRBD1. Germline lookup yields CDR1 SGHRS and CDR2 YFSETQ. J gave up 3 bases and V 4 bases, and 7 bases lay outside the gene matches. This CDR3 contains 15 residues. The CDR3 nucleotides are TGCGCCAGCAGCCCCGAGGGGGCCAACAATCAGCCCCAGCATTTT. This gives the protein CASSPEGANNQPQHF.

The chain couples TRBV2 to TRBJ1-1; D might be TRBD1 (6 bases). The CDR3 is 13 amino acids. V lost 11 bases, J lost 0 bases, and 13 bases lay in between. CDR1 and CDR2 from the germline V gene are SNHLY and FYNNEI. The CDR3 spells CAGYTGLNTEAFF. In DNA, the CDR3 is TGTGCCGGATACACAGGGTTGAACACTGAAGCTTTCTTT.

Only one count was recorded for this clone. CDR3 region: CASSDSPKYEQYF. The CDR3 nucleotides are TGTGCCAGCTCTGACAGTCCTAAGTACGAGCAGTACTTC. The V gene is TRBV6-1, the J gene TRBJ2-7; possibly TRBD1 for D (5 bases). CDR3 length equals 13 residues. With 8 bases removed from V and 4 bases from J, the gap between germline ends came to 15 bases. Germline-derived CDR1 and CDR2 are MNHNS and SASEGT.

The rearrangement links TRBV28 to TRBJ2-1; tentative D call: TRBD2 (5 bases). The V gene's germline CDR1 is MDHEN and CDR2 SYDVKM. This CDR3 comprises 15 residues. Trimming removed 2 bases from V and 4 bases from J, with 12 bases in between. This CDR3 reads CASSLPGLKYNEQFF. Here the CDR3 DNA reads TGTGCCAGCAGTTTACCGGGGTTAAAATACAATGAGCAGTTCTTC.

V and J are TRBV18 and TRBJ2-3; perhaps TRBD2 as D (6 bases). The germline CDR1 and CDR2 sequences are KGHSH and LQKENI. Trimming removed 3 bases at V and 4 bases at J, with 17 bases between. CDR3 length equals 16 residues. In nucleotides, the CDR3 is TGTGCCAGCTCACCCTGGGCCCCGGGGACTGCAGATACGCAGTATTTT. It encodes CASSPWAPGTADTQYF. The entire variable domain, with the rest obtained from reference TRBV18 and TRBJ2-3, is as follows: NAGVMQNPRHLVRRRGQEARLRCSPMKGHSHVYWYRQLPEEGLKFMVYLQKENIIDESGMPKERFSAEFPKEGPSILRIQQVVRGDSAAYFCASSPWAPGTADTQYFGPGTRLTVL.

This chain uses TRBV4-1 with TRBJ2-6; 9 nucleotides match TRBD1. Germline V lookup: CDR1 MGHRA, CDR2 YSYEKL. V dropped 4 bases and J dropped 4; count of bases not matched to a gene: 20. This CDR3 is built from 21 residues. The CDR3 DNA follows: TGCGCCAGCAGCCGTCCGTATGATTCGGGACAGGGAGTGAGGGGGGCCAACGTCCTGACTTTC. Translation gives CASSRPYDSGQGVRGANVLTF.

This chain links TRBV18 with TRBJ2-5; tentative D call: TRBD1 (5 bases). Trimming pared 2 bases from V and 1 base from J, leaving 8 bases between. Germline assignment: CDR1 KGHSH and CDR2 LQKENI. The CDR3 is made up of 14 amino acids. CDR3 protein: CASSPKGIQETQYF. The CDR3 bases are TGTGCCAGCTCACCAAAGGGGATCCAAGAGACCCAGTACTTC.

This chain joins TRBV5-6 and TRBJ1-1; D is unresolved. V shed 4 bases and J shed 8 bases, with 15 bases lying between them. The CDR3 is made up of 13 amino acids. Germline assignment: CDR1 SGHDT and CDR2 YYEEEE. CDR3 residues: CASSPFGSREAFF. CDR3 sequence (DNA): TGTGCCAGCAGCCCCTTTGGGAGTAGGGAAGCTTTCTTT.

CDR3 protein: CASSQDIGREDQETQYF. The CDR3 nucleotides are TGCGCCAGCAGCCAAGATATCGGCAGGGAGGACCAAGAGACCCAGTACTTC. V and J are TRBV4-1 and TRBJ2-5; possibly TRBD2 for D (6 bases). Trimming took off 0 bases at V and 0 bases at J, with 14 bases between the two ends. This CDR3 contains 17 residues. The germline V gene encodes CDR1 MGHRA and CDR2 YSYEKL.

J is TRBJ2-7 and V is TRBV7-8; possible D gene TRBD1, 6 bases. V was trimmed by 1 base and J by 3 bases, leaving 13 bases between them. Germline CDR1 reads SGHVS; CDR2 reads FQNEAQ. The CDR3 spans 15 residues. CDR3 coding DNA: TGTGCCAGCAGCTTAGTGAGGACAGTAAGCTACGAGCAGTACTTC. This encodes CASSLVRTVSYEQYF.

The genes are TRBV28 and TRBJ1-4; D unclear. Germline V gene data show CDR1 as MDHEN and CDR2 as SYDVKM. The CDR3 length is 17 residues. With 6 bases removed from V and 0 bases from J, the gap between germline ends came to 17 bases. The CDR3 region has the DNA TGTGCCAGCAGATCAACCTCCGGGATCGCAACTAATGAAAAACTGTTTTTT. Protein: CASRSTSGIATNEKLFF.

The rearrangement joins TRBV6-5 to TRBJ2-5; D possibly corresponds to TRBD2 (5 bases). TRBJ2-7 matches the DNA end more closely, so the J call is doubtful. This CDR3 region has 15 residues. The germline V gene encodes CDR1 MNHEY and CDR2 SVGAGI. The CDR3 sequence: CASSPVRQRGYEQYF. The DNA of the CDR3 is TGTGCCAGCAGTCCCGTTCGCCAACGGGGTTACGAGCAGTACTTC.

J is TRBJ2-3 and V is TRBV11-2; weak D call: TRBD2 (5 bases). Germline CDR1 SGHAT, CDR2 FQNNGV. The CDR3 covers 14 residues. Trimming took 0 bases from V and 2 from J, leaving 6 bases between them. The CDR3 sequence is CASSLELVTDTQYF. CDR3 bases: TGTGCCAGCAGCTTAGAACTAGTCACAGATACGCAGTATTTT.

The rearrangement uses TRBV4-1 and TRBJ2-1; 12 positions match TRBD2. Germline V lookup: CDR1 MGHRA, CDR2 YSYEKL. The CDR3 covers 14 residues. The V gene end was trimmed by 4 bases and the J gene end by 9 bases; junction bases not matched to a gene: 4. CDR3 coding DNA: TGCGCCAGCAGCCGGACTAGCGGGACGGCTGAGCAGTTCTTC. Amino acid sequence: CASSRTSGTAEQFF.